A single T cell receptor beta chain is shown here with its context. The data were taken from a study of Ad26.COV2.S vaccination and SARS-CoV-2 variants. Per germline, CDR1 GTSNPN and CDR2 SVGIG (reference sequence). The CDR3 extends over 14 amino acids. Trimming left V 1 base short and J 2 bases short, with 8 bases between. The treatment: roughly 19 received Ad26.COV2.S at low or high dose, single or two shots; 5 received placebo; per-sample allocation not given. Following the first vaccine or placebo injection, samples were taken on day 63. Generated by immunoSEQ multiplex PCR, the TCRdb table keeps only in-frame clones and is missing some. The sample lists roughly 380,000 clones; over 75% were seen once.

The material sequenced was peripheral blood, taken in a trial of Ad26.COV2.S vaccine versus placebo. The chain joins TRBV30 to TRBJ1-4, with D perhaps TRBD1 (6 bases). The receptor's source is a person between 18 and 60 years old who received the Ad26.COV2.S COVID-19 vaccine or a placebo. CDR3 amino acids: CAWSAGQTNEKLFF. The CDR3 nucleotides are TGTGCCTGGAGTGCTGGACAGACTAATGAAAAACTGTTTTTT.